The rows below give T cell receptor beta chains drawn from one sample of a study of T cells in Graves' hyperthyroidism and ophthalmopathy. From the multiplex PCR reads, TCRdb called clonotypes with MiXCR, one entry per CDR3 protein. The profile shows approximately 590,000 distinct CDR3 sequences, less than 20% of them singletons. Sequenced: blood. The receptors stem from a woman aged 25 to 39 with Graves' hyperthyroidism. CDR3s include the opening cysteine and the closing phenylalanine or tryptophan. A D gene is named only where the DNA matches it firmly. The size of a clone is reported for some rows only, either as once, few or many, or as a class for expanded clones.

D gene	clone size	V gene	J gene	CDR3 DNA	CDR3 protein
.	few	TRBV7-2	TRBJ1-4	TGTGCCAGCAGCCTCGGGACCGCTTCTAATGAAAAACTGTTTTTT	CASSLGTASNEKLFF
TRBD2	.	TRBV6-1	TRBJ2-1	TGTGCCAGCAGGCCCCGACTAGGGACTAGCGGGAGCCCCTACAATGAGCAGTTCTTC	CASRPRLGTSGSPYNEQFF
.	many	TRBV27	TRBJ2-2	TGTGCCAGCAGTTTCCGGACTCACACCGGGGAGCTGTTTTTT	CASSFRTHTGELFF
.	many	TRBV6-6	TRBJ1-1	TGTGCCAGCAGTTACTCAACGACGAGCACTGAAGCTTTCTTT	CASSYSTTSTEAFF
TRBD1	once	TRBV4-1	TRBJ1-2	TGCGCCAGCAGCCAAGGAGCTGGGACAGGGGAAGGCTACACCTTC	CASSQGAGTGEGYTF
TRBD1	many	TRBV9	TRBJ2-7	TGTGCCAGCAGCGCGGGTGGTCCGGGACAGGACTACGAGCAGTACTTC	CASSAGGPGQDYEQYF
.	many	TRBV3-1	TRBJ1-5	TGTGCCAGCAGCCAAGGCGGATCGGGCAATCAGCCCCAGCATTTT	CASSQGGSGNQPQHF
TRBD2	many	TRBV20-1	TRBJ2-5	TGCAGTGCTGGGACTAGCGAAGAGACCCAGTACTTC	CSAGTSEETQYF
TRBD2	.	TRBV7-6	TRBJ2-3	TGTGCCAGCAGCTTGACTAGCTCCTCGGATACGCAGTATTTT	CASSLTSSSDTQYF
.	.	TRBV27	TRBJ2-5	TGTGCCAGCAGTGGCCTGACAGCCCCACAAGAGACCCAGTACTTC	CASSGLTAPQETQYF
TRBD1	few	TRBV4-3	TRBJ2-2	TGCGCCAGCAGCCAAGATAGACAGGGAGTGGACACCGGGGAGCTGTTTTTT	CASSQDRQGVDTGELFF
TRBD2	many	TRBV13	TRBJ2-1	TGTGCCAGCAGCCCCCGACAGAGCGGGACGATGGATGAGCAGTTCTTC	CASSPRQSGTMDEQFF
.	many	TRBV27	TRBJ1-2	TGTGCCAGCAGTTTATCGGAAGGAGGGGACCACTATGGCTACACCTTC	CASSLSEGGDHYGYTF
TRBD2	.	TRBV6-1	TRBJ2-1	TGTGCCAGCAGTGAATATATGACTAGCGGGAGCAATGAGCAGTTCTTC	CASSEYMTSGSNEQFF
.	.	TRBV5-6	TRBJ2-3	TGTGCCAGCAGCTTTATGAGCGTCGATACGCAGTATTTT	CASSFMSVDTQYF
.	few	TRBV30	TRBJ2-7	TGTGCCTGGAGTCATGGAACCGTCTCCTACGAGCAGTACTTC	CAWSHGTVSYEQYF
.	few	TRBV20-1	TRBJ2-3	TGCAGTGCTAGAGTCGCAGGTACAGATACGCAGTATTTT	CSARVAGTDTQYF
TRBD2	many	TRBV6-6	TRBJ2-7	TGTGCCAGCAGTTACTCGAACCGGGAGGTTAGCGAGCAGTACTTC	CASSYSNREVSEQYF
.	.	TRBV5-1	TRBJ1-1	TGCGCCAGCAGCGTAGACGTGGGGAACACTGAAGCTTTCTTT	CASSVDVGNTEAFF
TRBD2	.	TRBV20-1	TRBJ2-3	TGCAGTGCTAGCGCCCCGGCCCTAGCGGTAGATACGCAGTATTTT	CSASAPALAVDTQYF
.	few	TRBV20-1	TRBJ2-7	TGCAGTGCTAGTTTGAAGCCGATAGACCGTACTTGGGTCTACGAGCAGTACTTC	CSASLKPIDRTWVYEQYF
TRBD1	many	TRBV29-1	TRBJ2-1	TGCAGCGTTGTTGGGACAGGGGGAAGTGGGCAGTTCTTC	CSVVGTGGSGQFF
TRBD1	few	TRBV13	TRBJ2-3	TGTGCCAGCAGCTTAGAGTGGGACAGGGCGGGGACAGATACGCAGTATTTT	CASSLEWDRAGTDTQYF
.	few	TRBV20-1	TRBJ1-5	TGCAGTGCTAGTCGGAGGGGGGTCAATCAGCCCCAGCATTTT	CSASRRGVNQPQHF